One and the same sample provided the 21 T cell receptor beta chains below, sequenced in a study of cytomegalovirus exposure and HLA in healthy donors. The PCR used 60 Vbeta and 13 Jbeta primers. The method was immunoSEQ multiplex PCR; TCRdb's version includes in-frame clones alone and lacks a portion of them. The sample records about 160,000 clones, about 80% being singletons. The sequencing input was PBMCs. The receptors derive from a man aged 18 to 30 in good health and CMV-seropositive.

This clone was seen more than once but under ten times. This chain links TRBV7-9 with TRBJ2-1, with TRBD2 identical over 8 bases. CDR3 length equals 17 residues. The junction had 9 bases not matched to a gene; V was cut back by 5 bases and J by 0 bases. Per the germline V gene, CDR1 is SEHNR and CDR2 is FQNEAQ (reference sequence). In DNA, the CDR3 is TGTGCCAGCAGCAAGGGCTATAGCGGGGTCTCCTACAATGAGCAGTTCTTC. Translating it yields CASSKGYSGVSYNEQFF.

The chain couples TRBV7-3 to TRBJ2-2, with 9 bases aligning to TRBD2. The CDR3 runs to 16 residues. Germline-derived CDR1 and CDR2 are SGHTA and FQGTGA. Trimming removed 3 bases from V and 7 bases from J; junction bases left unmatched: 9. The CDR3 DNA is TGTGCCAGCAGCTTGTGGGCTAGCGGGGCCGGCGGGGAGCTGTTTTTT. It translates to CASSLWASGAGGELFF.

The J gene is TRBJ2-2, the V gene TRBV4-3; TRBD2 might be the D (5 bases). The CDR3 has 16 residues. V shed 1 base and J shed 5 bases, with 14 bases lying between them. The V gene's germline CDR1 is LGHNA and CDR2 YSLEER. DNA of the CDR3: TGCGCCAGCAGCCAAGGGGGAGAGTCGAGGACCGGGGAGCTGTTTTTT. It yields the protein CASSQGGESRTGELFF.

The chain has TRBV6-1 and TRBJ1-5, with no clear D. The CDR3 sequence is 13 residues long. CDR1 and CDR2 (germline): MNHNS, SASEGT. Trimming removed 1 base from V and 6 bases from J, with 7 bases in between. As DNA, the CDR3 is TGTGCCAGCAGTGAAGTAGTCGGTCAGCCCCAGCATTTT. Its translation: CASSEVVGQPQHF.

The chain employs TRBV19 and TRBJ2-1, with a possible D match to TRBD2 (5 bases). There are 19 residues in the CDR3. CDR1 and CDR2 (germline): LNHDA, SQIVND (reference sequence). With 3 bases removed from V and 7 bases from J, the gap between germline ends came to 28 bases. CDR3 amino acids: CASSIPNGERGSGNNEQFF. CDR3 DNA: TGTGCCAGTAGTATCCCCAATGGGGAGCGTGGTTCGGGTAATAATGAGCAGTTCTTC.

The chain recombines TRBV9 with TRBJ1-1, with D possibly TRBD1 on 6 matching bases. This CDR3 has 16 amino acids. The germline V gene encodes CDR1 SGDLS and CDR2 YYNGEE. Between the trimmed V and J ends, which lost 4 bases and 2 bases, there was a span of 18 bases. The CDR3 nucleotides read TGTGCCAGCAGCTCCGGTCCGGGACAAGCTAACACTGAAGCTTTCTTT. Translation gives CASSSGPGQANTEAFF.

The chain employs TRBV10-3 and TRBJ2-1, with D possibly TRBD2 on 6 matching bases. The V end lost 3 bases, the J end lost 0 bases, and 9 bases lay between the germline ends. CDR1 is ENHRY, CDR2 SYGVKD, per germline. This CDR3 comprises 15 residues. The CDR3 DNA reads as TGTGCCATCAGTGACAAGGGAGGCTCCTACAATGAGCAGTTCTTC. Protein product: CAISDKGGSYNEQFF.

This chain links TRBV20-1 with TRBJ1-1; D gene ambiguous. Germline V gives CDR1 DFQATT, CDR2 SNEGSKA (reference sequence). The CDR3 sequence is 10 residues long. V was clipped by 4 bases and J by 3 bases, with 3 bases between them. CDR3 residues: CSATYTEAFF. Written as DNA, the CDR3 is TGCAGTGCTACCTACACTGAAGCTTTCTTT.

This chain joins TRBV5-4 and TRBJ1-1; maybe TRBD1 (5 bases). V lost 0 bases and J 1 base, leaving 10 bases between the germline ends. Germline-derived CDR1 and CDR2 are SGHNT and YYREEE (reference sequence). This CDR3 is 15 amino acids long. The CDR3 is CASSLEGEGNTEAFF. Written as DNA, the CDR3 is TGTGCCAGCAGCTTGGAAGGGGAGGGGAACACTGAAGCTTTCTTT.

This clone was observed a few times. V is TRBV5-1 and J is TRBJ1-1; the D is unclear. Per the germline V gene, CDR1 is SGHRS and CDR2 is YFSETQ. The CDR3 consists of 15 residues. The V end was cut by 3 bases, the J end by 4 bases, with 16 bases between. This chain's CDR3 is CASSSLGVEATEAFF. Written as DNA, the CDR3 is TGCGCCAGCAGCTCCCTGGGCGTGGAAGCCACTGAAGCTTTCTTT.

This clone was seen only once. The chain recombines TRBV6-1 with TRBJ1-1, with D hard to call. The CDR3 covers 14 residues. Germline V CDR1 and CDR2: MNHNS, SASEGT. V shed 3 bases and J shed 2 bases, with 10 bases lying between them. The DNA for the CDR3 is TGTGCCAGCAGTGAGGCAAAGACAAACACTGAAGCTTTCTTT. Its translation is CASSEAKTNTEAFF.

This chain joins TRBV15 and TRBJ2-5; a weak D match, TRBD2 (7 bases). CDR3 length: 16 amino acids. Looked up from germline, CDR1 is LNHNV and CDR2 is YYDKDF (reference sequence). The V and J ends lost 3 bases and 4 bases respectively, with 18 bases between them. As DNA, the CDR3 is TGTGCCACCAGCAGCCTAGGGGGGGGGCGAGGAGAGACCCAGTACTTC. Protein: CATSSLGGGRGETQYF.

The chain joins TRBV30 to TRBJ1-3, with D possibly TRBD1 on 5 matching bases. The germline V gene encodes CDR1 GTSNPN and CDR2 SVGIG (reference sequence). CDR3 length: 14 residues. The V and J ends lost 8 bases and 0 bases respectively, with 14 bases between them. The CDR3, as DNA: TGTGCCAGCCATCCCGACAGCTCTGGAAACACCATATATTTT. Its translation is CASHPDSSGNTIYF.

The gene calls are TRBV7-9 and TRBJ1-1; possibly TRBD1 for D (6 bases). Trimming pared 0 bases from V and 3 bases from J, leaving 8 bases between. Germline CDR1 SEHNR, CDR2 FQNEAQ (reference sequence). CDR3 length: 14 amino acids. CDR3 DNA sequence: TGTGCCAGCAGCTTAGCGGACAGATACACTGAAGCTTTCTTT. Translated, it gives CASSLADRYTEAFF.

This chain uses TRBV14 with TRBJ1-2; no reliable D call. Per germline, CDR1 SGHDN and CDR2 FVKESK. This CDR3 comprises 13 residues. V was shortened by 0 bases and J by 8 bases, with 10 bases between the two germline ends. DNA for the CDR3: TGTGCCAGCAGCCAAGATGTCGGTGTCGGCTACACCTTC. Its protein product is CASSQDVGVGYTF.

The chain employs TRBV5-1 and TRBJ2-5; 10 nucleotides agree with TRBD1. This CDR3 contains 16 residues. Trimming took 4 bases from V and 4 from J; bases not matched to a gene: 10. The germline CDR1 and CDR2 sequences are SGHRS and YFSETQ. The CDR3 is CASSLWDRGGGETQYF. CDR3 nucleotide sequence: TGCGCCAGCAGCCTTTGGGACAGGGGTGGTGGAGAGACCCAGTACTTC.

This sequence joins TRBV5-1 and TRBJ1-5, with a possible D match to TRBD1 (5 bases). The V end was cut by 0 bases, the J end by 2 bases, with 12 bases between. The germline V gene encodes CDR1 SGHRS and CDR2 YFSETQ. CDR3 length equals 16 residues. The CDR3 loop is CASSLGPSRGNQPQHF. The CDR3 nucleotides are TGCGCCAGCAGCTTGGGACCATCCAGGGGCAATCAGCCCCAGCATTTT. Full variable domain (outside the CDR3, taken from reference TRBV5-1 and TRBJ1-5): KAGVTQTPRYLIKTRGQQVTLSCSPISGHRSVSWYQQTPGQGLQFLFEYFSETQRNKGNFPGRFSGRQFSNSRSEMNVSTLELGDSALYLCASSLGPSRGNQPQHFGDGTRLSIL.

This clone was seen more than once but under ten times. This chain links TRBV6-1 with TRBJ1-5, with 8 positions matching TRBD1. V lost 6 bases, J lost 7 bases, and 11 bases stayed unmatched. CDR1 is MNHNS and CDR2 is SASEGT in the germline V gene. This CDR3 region has 15 residues. The CDR3 sequence is CASRGRQGLGQPQHF. The CDR3 nucleotides are TGTGCCAGCAGAGGACGACAGGGGCTCGGACAGCCCCAGCATTTT.

The CDR3 nucleotides are TGCAGCGTTGAAGATGAGTACGAGCAGTACTTC. Translation: CSVEDEYEQYF. The chain carries TRBV29-1 and TRBJ2-7; D is undetermined. The CDR3 loop spans 11 amino acids. Per the germline V gene, CDR1 is SQVTM and CDR2 is ANQGSEA. V lost 0 bases and J lost 4, with 4 bases in between.

This clone appeared once. The chain uses TRBV5-1 and TRBJ2-3; a possible D gene is TRBD1 (6 bases). Trimming stripped 4 bases from V and 0 bases from J, with 12 bases between. CDR1 is SGHRS and CDR2 is YFSETQ in the germline V gene. This CDR3 has 15 amino acids. The CDR3 reads CASSRTTGSTDTQYF. The CDR3 DNA sequence: TGCGCCAGCAGCCGTACCACAGGGAGCACAGATACGCAGTATTTT.

The gene calls are TRBV4-1 and TRBJ2-2; a possible D gene is TRBD1 (6 bases). The CDR3 is 14 residues long. Germline V lookup: CDR1 MGHRA, CDR2 YSYEKL. The V end was cut by 2 bases, the J end by 4 bases, with 8 bases between. The DNA of the CDR3 is TGCGCCAGCAGCCAACAGGGGAGCACCGGGGAGCTGTTTTTT. This gives the protein CASSQQGSTGELFF.